Listed here are 16 T cell receptor beta chains from one sample, sequenced in a study of post-analysis software for immune sequencing data. The study, taken as a whole, reports: Patients had higher frequencies than controls of five or six TRBV segments, including TRBV5-6, TRBV5-1 and TRBV20-1.

These receptors lack a known antigen. Carried by the TCR beta cDNA libraries were unique molecular identifiers. Via MiXCR, TCRdb re-called the PCR reads, giving one row per CDR3 protein. The table includes roughly 730,000 distinct CDR3 sequences, 30% detected once. Specimen: blood. The receptors come from a girl under 18 with multiple sclerosis.

V is TRBV12-3 or TRBV12-4 and J is TRBJ2-3; 11 bases agree with TRBD2. V lost 6 bases, J lost 2 bases, and 7 bases stayed unmatched. The CDR3 totals 16 residues. CDR3 sequence reads: CASSLRLAGFTDTQYF. Written as DNA, the CDR3 is TGTGCCAGCAGCTTAAGACTAGCGGGGTTCACAGATACGCAGTATTTT.

This clonotype was seen a single time. Germline and junction disagree at one end, which may indicate a read error. V and J are TRBV7-9 and TRBJ1-2; D remains ambiguous. Per the germline V gene, CDR1 is SEHNR and CDR2 is FQNEAQ (reference sequence). The CDR3 length is 12 residues. The CDR3 loop reads CSSSPEDPGFTF. The CDR3 DNA follows: TGTTCCAGCAGCCCTGAGGATCCGGGCTTCACCTTC.

A few counts support this clonotype. The chain is built from TRBV6-1 and TRBJ2-3; 7 bases line up with TRBD1. CDR3 length equals 17 residues. Germline lookup yields CDR1 MNHNS and CDR2 SASEGT. J lost 0 bases, V lost 2 bases, and 8 bases had no gene match. Here the CDR3 reads CASSEWTKGASTDTQYF. CDR3 nucleotides: TGTGCCAGCAGTGAATGGACGAAGGGGGCCAGCACAGATACGCAGTATTTT.

This clonotype showed up many times. The genes are TRBV15 and TRBJ2-5, with D tentatively TRBD1 (5 bases). V shed 0 bases and J shed 2 bases, with 10 bases lying between them. Germline V gene lookup returns CDR1 LNHNV and CDR2 YYDKDF (reference sequence). This CDR3 region has 15 residues. CDR3 DNA: TGTGCCACCAGCAGAGATAGGGGTTTACAAGAGACCCAGTACTTC. Translated: CATSRDRGLQETQYF.

This sequence joins TRBV7-2 and TRBJ2-1; weak D call: TRBD1 (8 bases). V shed 7 bases and J shed 6 bases, with 13 bases lying between them. The CDR3 contains 13 residues. The germline gives CDR1 SGHTA, CDR2 FQGNSA. In DNA, the CDR3 is TGTGCCAGCATGAACAGGGGGGGCAATGAGCAGTTCTTC. This translates into CASMNRGGNEQFF.

The chain links TRBV5-1 to TRBJ2-3, with 9 bases matching TRBD2. Germline CDR1 reads SGHRS; CDR2 reads YFSETQ. V was pared by 0 bases and J by 2 bases, with 7 bases of the junction left unmatched. CDR3 length: 17 amino acids. CDR3 DNA sequence: TGCGCCAGCAGCTTGGTGGGGCTAGCGGGGCTCACAGATACGCAGTATTTT. Residues: CASSLVGLAGLTDTQYF. Complete variable domain (other parts from reference TRBV5-1 and TRBJ2-3): KAGVTQTPRYLIKTRGQQVTLSCSPISGHRSVSWYQQTPGQGLQFLFEYFSETQRNKGNFPGRFSGRQFSNSRSEMNVSTLELGDSALYLCASSLVGLAGLTDTQYFGPGTRLTVL.

The CDR3 region is CASSFKGQMLSGNTIYF. Here the CDR3 DNA reads TGTGCCAGCAGTTTTAAAGGACAGATGCTCTCTGGAAACACCATATATTTT. The chain combines TRBV27 with TRBJ1-3; a possible D gene is TRBD1 (6 bases). V was shortened by 3 bases and J by 0 bases, with 15 bases between the two germline ends. The CDR3 runs to 17 residues. The germline CDR1 and CDR2 sequences are MNHEY and SMNVEV (reference sequence).

This clonotype occurred a few times. This chain links TRBV7-9 with TRBJ2-7; D gene unclear. The germline gives CDR1 SEHNR, CDR2 FQNEAQ (reference sequence). This CDR3 spans 17 amino acids. Between the trimmed V and J ends, which lost 5 bases and 3 bases, there was a span of 23 bases. CDR3: CASSSLLELDGDYEQYF. The CDR3 bases are TGTGCCAGCAGCAGCTTATTGGAGTTGGACGGCGACTACGAGCAGTACTTC.

In this sample, this clonotype turned up a few times. The genes are TRBV20-1 and TRBJ2-1; 16 bases line up with TRBD2. The germline V gene encodes CDR1 DFQATT and CDR2 SNEGSKA (reference sequence). This CDR3 contains 21 residues. The V segment lost 3 bases and the J segment 1 base; nucleotides outside the gene matches: 15. The CDR3 reads CSASDLTPGLAGGLSYNEQFF. In DNA form, the CDR3 reads TGCAGTGCTAGTGACCTAACTCCGGGACTAGCGGGGGGGCTTTCCTACAATGAGCAGTTCTTC.

This clonotype turned up a few times. This chain joins TRBV10-3 and TRBJ1-1; a weak D match, TRBD1 (5 bases). From germline, CDR1 is ENHRY and CDR2 SYGVKD. The CDR3 is 15 amino acids. The germline V and J ends were trimmed by 7 bases and 5 bases, with 20 bases remaining between them. CDR3 DNA sequence: TGTGCCATCACCCAGGGACTGGAAGCTCGGACTGAAGCTTTCTTT. Amino acid sequence: CAITQGLEARTEAFF.

This clonotype has a handful of counts. The genes are TRBV20-1 and TRBJ2-5; TRBD2 agrees at 11 bases. V was pared by 2 bases and J by 5 bases, with 10 bases of the junction left unmatched. CDR3 size: 16 residues. Germline CDR1 is DFQATT and CDR2 is SNEGSKA (reference sequence). This chain's CDR3 is CSARTLAGGGSETQYF. The CDR3 bases are TGCAGTGCTAGAACGCTAGCGGGGGGTGGGTCGGAGACCCAGTACTTC.

In its sample, this clonotype was seen a few times. This chain connects TRBV6-2 or TRBV6-3 to TRBJ2-7, with TRBD2 matching 7 bases. The end of the DNA aligns better with TRBJ2-5, so the J call may be wrong. CDR1 is MNHEY, CDR2 SVGEGT, per germline. This CDR3 is 16 amino acids long. CDR3 in DNA: TGTGCCAGCAGTCACGGCCGGGACTACCTTCCAGGGACCCAGTACTTC. Its translation is CASSHGRDYLPGTQYF.

This clonotype was observed a few times. This sequence joins TRBV5-1 and TRBJ1-1, with 7 bases identical to TRBD1. Per germline, CDR1 SGHRS and CDR2 YFSETQ. Germline trimming cut 4 bases from V and 3 bases from J; bases unmatched to any gene: 9. This CDR3 has 15 amino acids. The CDR3 DNA follows: TGCGCCAGCAGCAGGGAGACAGGGCGGGACACTGAAGCTTTCTTT. It translates to CASSRETGRDTEAFF.

This clonotype was seen a few times. This chain links TRBV27 with TRBJ2-6; 9 nucleotides align to TRBD1. This CDR3 spans 18 amino acids. The junction had 9 bases not matched to a gene; V was cut back by 4 bases and J by 2 bases. The germline V gene has CDR1 MNHEY and CDR2 SMNVEV (reference sequence). CDR3 sequence reads: CASSSRDRVNAGANVLTF. CDR3 coding DNA: TGTGCCAGCAGTTCCCGGGACAGGGTTAATGCTGGGGCCAACGTCCTGACTTTC.

There are a few counts of this clonotype. The chain links TRBV20-1 to TRBJ1-2; TRBD1 might be the D (6 bases). V was shortened by 6 bases and J by 8 bases, with 13 bases between the two germline ends. Germline lookup yields CDR1 DFQATT and CDR2 SNEGSKA (reference sequence). The CDR3 has 11 amino acids. The CDR3 DNA follows: TGCAGTGCCACAGGGAGTTTCGGCTACACCTTC. Its translation: CSATGSFGYTF.

This clonotype appeared once. This chain joins TRBV6-5 and TRBJ2-5, with 11 bases that match TRBD1. CDR1 is MNHEY and CDR2 is SVGAGI in the germline V gene. V lost 6 bases, J lost 4 bases, and 4 bases stayed unmatched. This CDR3 is 14 amino acids long. The CDR3 sequence: CASRWTGGSETQYF. The DNA for the CDR3 is TGTGCCAGCAGGTGGACAGGGGGCTCAGAGACCCAGTACTTC.